This T cell receptor beta chain was retrieved from a study of cytomegalovirus exposure and HLA in healthy donors. The PCR ran on 60 Vbeta and 13 Jbeta primers. Sequencing was performed with immunoSEQ multiplex PCR; in TCRdb, only in-frame clones are kept and a portion is missing. The sample includes more than 50,000 clones. This CDR3 region has 12 residues. V lost 4 bases and J lost 7, with 7 bases in between. Per germline, CDR1 KGHSH and CDR2 LQKENI. Sequenced sample: PBMCs. The clonotype comes from a woman in her forties in good health and CMV-seronegative. The chain uses TRBV18 and TRBJ1-4, with D uncertain. The CDR3 DNA sequence: TGTGCCAGCTCACAAGAGGCTGAAAAACTGTTTTTT. Protein: CASSQEAEKLFF.